This T cell receptor beta chain was captured in a study of T cell changes during pregnancy in multiple sclerosis. TCRdb's table, derived via immunoSEQ multiplex PCR, lists solely in-frame clones and lacks some. The data hold approximately 50,000 clones, with roughly 90% observed a single time. The CDR3 has 14 amino acids. CDR1 and CDR2 (germline): SGDLS, YYNGEE. The trim removed 1 base at V and 5 bases at J, leaving 2 bases unmatched. This receptor was taken from a female donor with multiple sclerosis, enrolled in a pregnancy study. The sequenced sample was peripheral blood, obtained in the second trimester of pregnancy. The rearrangement uses TRBV9 and TRBJ2-1, with 8 bases fitting TRBD1. The CDR3 spells CASSVQGADNEQFF. In DNA form, the CDR3 reads TGTGCCAGCAGCGTACAGGGGGCCGACAATGAGCAGTTCTTC.